This T cell receptor beta chain was captured by sequencing in a study of siplizumab effects on memory and regulatory T cells. Study-wide points: Both greater diversity than memory cells and a major contribution to the alloresponse seemed to characterize naive T cells. It was not possible to assign a naive or memory phenotype to roughly 80-97% of proliferating CD4+ or CD8+ clones. Mappable alloreactive CD4+ clones came from Treg cells almost 70% of the time on average with siplizumab, against 25% to 30% in controls.

The CDR3 is made up of 18 amino acids. Germline V gene sequence: CDR1 SQVTM, CDR2 ANQGSEA. Sequencing of each sample assayed some 9.2 x 10^4 TCR templates. TCRdb's table, derived via immunoSEQ multiplex PCR, lists solely in-frame clones and lacks some. This sample has over 85,000 clones, with over 85% found just once. Comments on this clone: Its antigen is unidentified. A read error may produce the germline difference seen at one junction end.

The sample taken for sequencing was CD8+ T cells sorted from blood. This rearrangement joins TRBV29-1 to TRBJ2-1, with no clear D. The sequence was obtained from a human donor in good health. The CDR3 region is CSVKETASDWSSYNEQFF. The CDR3 DNA reads TGCAGCGTTAAAGAGACGGCGAGCGACTGGAGCTCCTACAATGAGCAGTTCTTC.